This record concerns one T cell receptor (beta chain) sequence. Its antigen is unknown. Healthy people donating bone marrow made up the donors. These data are taken from a study of cytomegalovirus exposure and HLA in healthy donors. Study findings and constraints: CMV serostatus stood as the only immune exposure information on hand. Productive status was seen about 90% or about 30% of the time for most TCR beta V segments in an earlier analysis.

This CDR3 spans 11 amino acids. V lost 2 bases to trimming and J lost 9 bases, with 2 bases between them. The germline CDR1 and CDR2 sequences are MNHNS and SASEGT. The PCR was carried out with 60 Vbeta primers and 13 Jbeta primers. Produced via immunoSEQ multiplex PCR; TCRdb's table is partial and in-frame only. Among under 70,000 clones listed, around 79% were seen once. This clonotype was sampled from a female donor in good health and CMV-seronegative. The rearrangement links TRBV6-1 to TRBJ1-6; D is undetermined. The sample taken for sequencing was PBMCs. CDR3 loop: CASSERSPLHF. CDR3 DNA sequence: TGTGCCAGCAGTGAACGTTCACCCCTCCACTTT.